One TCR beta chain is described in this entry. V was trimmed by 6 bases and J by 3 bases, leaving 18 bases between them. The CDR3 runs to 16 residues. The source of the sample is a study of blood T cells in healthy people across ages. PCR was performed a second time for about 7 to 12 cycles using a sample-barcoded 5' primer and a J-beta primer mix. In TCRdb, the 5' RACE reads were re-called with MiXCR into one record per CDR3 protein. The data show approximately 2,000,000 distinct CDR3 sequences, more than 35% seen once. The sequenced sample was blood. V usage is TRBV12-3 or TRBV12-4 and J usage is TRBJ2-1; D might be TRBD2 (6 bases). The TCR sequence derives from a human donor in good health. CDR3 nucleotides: TGTGCCAGCAGAGTGGGGGGTTTCATTGGCTACAATGAGCAGTTCTTC. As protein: CASRVGGFIGYNEQFF.